These T cell receptor beta chains were read from a single sample in a study of shared clonotypes between healthy human individuals. The method was immunoSEQ multiplex PCR; TCRdb's version includes in-frame clones alone and lacks a portion of them. The table has approximately 2.1 million clones, 85% to 95% seen once. Sequencing input: naive CD4+ T cells from PBMCs. The origin of the receptors is a man aged 18 to 35 in good health. Some clones in this sample may be carry-over from other donors' samples. Each CDR3 is given with its conserved first and last residue. D genes are given only for firm matches. Clone size appears in some rows only: once, few, many, or a class for an expanded clone.

>TRBJ1-2|TRBD1|TRBV28|NA
TGTGCCAGCAGTTCGGGACAGCCCTTCTATGGCTACACCTTC
CASSSGQPFYGYTF
>TRBJ1-2|TRBD1|TRBV12-5|NA
TGTGCTAGTGGTTTGGCCCCTCTACAATGGGACAGGGGGTACTATGGCTACACCTTC
CASGLAPLQWDRGYYGYTF
>TRBJ2-1|NA|TRBV29-1|NA
TGCAGCGTTGAACGCACCTACAATGAGCAGTTCTTC
CSVERTYNEQFF
>TRBJ1-2|NA|TRBV30|NA
TGTGCCTGGAGCCTAGCAGGGGTGAGCCTGTACCTTCATGGCTACACCTTC
CAWSLAGVSLYLHGYTF
>TRBJ2-3|TRBD2|TRBV10-3|NA
TGTGCCCACTCTAGCGGGTCCCTCACAGATACGCAGTATTTT
CAHSSGSLTDTQYF
>TRBJ1-1|NA|TRBV2|few
TGTGCCAGCAGTACCGAGGGACAAGTAAACACTGAAGCTTTCTTT
CASSTEGQVNTEAFF
>TRBJ2-2|TRBD2|TRBV4-1|NA
TGCGCCAGCAGCCAAAGCGGGAGGATGACCGGGGAGCTGTTTTTT
CASSQSGRMTGELFF
>TRBJ2-3|NA|TRBV19|NA
TGTGCCAGTAGTATAGGGGCCGCCACAGATACGCAGTATTTT
CASSIGAATDTQYF
>TRBJ2-7|TRBD2|TRBV7-9|NA
TGTGCCAGCAGCCGATGGGAGACTAGCGGGTATTACGAGCAGTACTTC
CASSRWETSGYYEQYF
>TRBJ2-1|NA|TRBV9|once
TGTGCCAGCAGCGTAAGGGTCACCGGCTCCTACAATGAGCAGTTCTTC
CASSVRVTGSYNEQFF
>TRBJ1-5|NA|TRBV19|few
TGTGCCAGTAGTAGTAAGCCAGAGGGTCAGCCCCAGCATTTT
CASSSKPEGQPQHF
>TRBJ2-7|TRBD2|TRBV7-9|NA
TGTGCCAGCAGCGGCGGGACTAGCGGGAGTGTCGCGCAGTACTTC
CASSGGTSGSVAQYF
>TRBJ2-5|NA|TRBV7-6|NA
TGTGCCAGCAGCTTATTGGAGACCCAGTACTTC
CASSLLETQYF
>TRBJ2-3|TRBD1|TRBV5-1|NA
TGCGCCAGCAGCTTGACGACAGGGCTTGGCACAGATACGCAGTATTTT
CASSLTTGLGTDTQYF
>TRBJ2-3|NA|TRBV18|NA
TGTGCCAGCTCACCCGACAGACGAGATACGCAGTATTTT
CASSPDRRDTQYF
>TRBJ1-2|TRBD1|TRBV5-4|NA
TGTGCCAGCAGCCGAATCGGACAGGTAGGCGTCAGCTACACCTTC
CASSRIGQVGVSYTF
>TRBJ1-2|NA|TRBV5-4|NA
TGTGCCAGCAGCCCGGACAAAAACTATGGCTACACCTTC
CASSPDKNYGYTF
>TRBJ2-3|TRBD2|TRBV2|NA
TGTGCCAGCATAAGACTAGCGGAGGCGGGTACGCAGTATTTT
CASIRLAEAGTQYF
>TRBJ2-7|NA|TRBV6-5|NA
TGTGCCACAACCCCCACTGGGGGCCGCGAGCAGTACTTC
CATTPTGGREQYF
>TRBJ1-1|NA|TRBV20-1|NA
TGCACCCCTCAGGGGAACACTGAAGCTTTCTTT
CTPQGNTEAFF
>TRBJ2-2|NA|TRBV27|once
TGTGCCAGCAGCTACCGGTTTCACACCGCGAACACCGGGGAGCTGTTTTTT
CASSYRFHTANTGELFF
>TRBJ2-5|NA|TRBV19|NA
TGTGCCAGTAGTGAACCCCGTGAGAAAGAGACCCAGTACTTC
CASSEPREKETQYF
>TRBJ1-1|NA|TRBV11-2|NA
TGTGCCAGCAGCTTATGGGCAAGGAGCCCTGAAGCTTTCTTT
CASSLWARSPEAFF
>TRBJ2-1|TRBD2|TRBV2|NA
TGTGCCAGCAGTGGACTAGCGGGACCCTACAATGAGCAGTTCTTC
CASSGLAGPYNEQFF
>TRBJ2-7|NA|TRBV7-3|NA
TGTGCCAGCAGCCAGCGGACAACCGCCTACGAGCAGTACTTC
CASSQRTTAYEQYF
>TRBJ2-2|NA|TRBV21-1|once
TGTGCCAGCAGCAAAGAGCGGTCAAGGCCTAGCGGGAGAAGCACCGGGGAGCTGTTTTTT
CASSKERSRPSGRSTGELFF
>TRBJ1-1|NA|TRBV29-1|NA
TGCAGCGTTGAAGAGCTGAACACTGAAGCTTTCTTT
CSVEELNTEAFF
>TRBJ2-3|NA|TRBV28|NA
TGTGCCAGCCCGCCCCGTCCGGGACCCGGGGCAGATACGCAGTATTTT
CASPPRPGPGADTQYF
>TRBJ2-5|TRBD2|TRBV18|NA
TGTGCCAGCTCACCACAGATGCGGACTAGCGGGTCCAGGGGAGAGACCCAGTACTTC
CASSPQMRTSGSRGETQYF
>TRBJ2-1|TRBD2|TRBV18|NA
TGTGCCAGCTCACCGGGACTAGCGGCGTACAATGAGCAGTTCTTC
CASSPGLAAYNEQFF
>TRBJ2-5|NA|TRBV28|NA
TGTGCCAGCAGGGACTTCCAAGAGACCCAGTACTTC
CASRDFQETQYF
>TRBJ2-3|TRBD2|TRBV5-1|NA
TGCGCCAGCAGCCCCGGGAGGACCACAGATACGCAGTATTTT
CASSPGRTTDTQYF
>TRBJ1-4|TRBD1|TRBV7-9|NA
TGTGCCAGCAGCTCTCGGACAGGGCCAAATGAAAAACTGTTTTTT
CASSSRTGPNEKLFF
>TRBJ2-2|NA|TRBV2|NA
TGTGCCAGCAAGGAGACAGCACCGAGGAACACCGGGGAGCTGTTTTTT
CASKETAPRNTGELFF
>TRBJ1-2|NA|TRBV19|once
TGTGCCAGTATGGACAGCTGGTTTTCTCCCTATGGCTACACCTTC
CASMDSWFSPYGYTF
>TRBJ2-3|TRBD2|TRBV14|NA
TGTGCCAGCAGCCAAATAGCGGGAGTCACAGATACGCAGTATTTT
CASSQIAGVTDTQYF
>TRBJ2-7|NA|TRBV28|NA
TGTGCCAGCAGTACCCCGCGGGCGCTGGGCGAGCAGTACTTC
CASSTPRALGEQYF
>TRBJ1-1|TRBD1|TRBV7-9|NA
TGTGCCAGCAGCCGTACCGGGACAGGGGGCACTGAAGCTTTCTTT
CASSRTGTGGTEAFF